This T cell receptor beta chain was sequenced for a study of cytomegalovirus exposure and HLA in healthy donors. Trimming removed 2 bases from V and 11 bases from J; junction bases left unmatched: 13. Per the germline V gene, CDR1 is LGHNA and CDR2 is YSLEER. There are 15 residues in the CDR3. A note on this clone: Its target is unknown.

The PCR was carried out with 60 Vbeta primers and 13 Jbeta primers. Produced via immunoSEQ multiplex PCR; TCRdb's table is partial and in-frame only. The sample records more than 85,000 clones, 60% to 85% being singletons. Broader study findings: The majority of TCR sequences were rare, yet some public TCRs appeared in many donors. Presence/absence analyses took donor sequencing depth as roughly uniform. The study reported that TCR beta sequences accurately predicted HLA-A and HLA-B alleles in most subjects. Versus the approximately 700-donor mean, an Asian-associated ancestry cluster reportedly showed fewer N-insertions in a later analysis.

This chain joins TRBV4-3 and TRBJ2-5, with 8 bases identical to TRBD2. The specimen sequenced was PBMCs. This TCR was recovered from a woman aged 30 to 39 in good health and CMV-seronegative. CDR3 DNA sequence: TGCGCCAGCAGCCAATTTAGCGGGAATTTGGGAGAGCAGTACTTC. It yields the protein CASSQFSGNLGEQYF.